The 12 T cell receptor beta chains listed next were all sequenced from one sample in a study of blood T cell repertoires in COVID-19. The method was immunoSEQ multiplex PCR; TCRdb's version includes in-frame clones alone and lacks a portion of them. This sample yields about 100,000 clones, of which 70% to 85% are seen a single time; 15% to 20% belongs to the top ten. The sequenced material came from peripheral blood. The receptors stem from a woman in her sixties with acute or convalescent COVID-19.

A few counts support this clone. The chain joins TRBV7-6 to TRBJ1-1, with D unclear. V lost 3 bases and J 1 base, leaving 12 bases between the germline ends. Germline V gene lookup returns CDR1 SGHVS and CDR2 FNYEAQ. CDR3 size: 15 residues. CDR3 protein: CASSFGYSRNTEAFF. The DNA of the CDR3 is TGTGCCAGCAGCTTTGGGTATAGCAGGAACACTGAAGCTTTCTTT.

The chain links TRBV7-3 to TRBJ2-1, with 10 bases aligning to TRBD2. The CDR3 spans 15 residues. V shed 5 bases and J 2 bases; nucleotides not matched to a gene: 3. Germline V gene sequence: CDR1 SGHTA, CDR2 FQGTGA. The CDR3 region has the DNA TGTGCCAGCAGCCTTAGCGGGGGGCCCTACAATGAGCAGTTCTTC. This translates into CASSLSGGPYNEQFF.

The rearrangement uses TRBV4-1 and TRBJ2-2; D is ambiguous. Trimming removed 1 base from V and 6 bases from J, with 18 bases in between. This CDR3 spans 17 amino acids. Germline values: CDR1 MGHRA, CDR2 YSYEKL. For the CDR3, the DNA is TGCGCCAGCAGCCAAGTGTCTACGAGCTTTTACGCCGGGGAGCTGTTTTTT. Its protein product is CASSQVSTSFYAGELFF.

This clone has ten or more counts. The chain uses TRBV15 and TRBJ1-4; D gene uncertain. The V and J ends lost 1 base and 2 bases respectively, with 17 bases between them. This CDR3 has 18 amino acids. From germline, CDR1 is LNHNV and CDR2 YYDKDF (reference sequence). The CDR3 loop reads CATSRAPRFMRTNEKLFF. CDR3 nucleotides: TGTGCCACCAGCAGAGCCCCACGTTTCATGAGGACTAATGAAAAACTGTTTTTT. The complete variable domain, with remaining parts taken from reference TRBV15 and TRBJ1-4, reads DAMVIQNPRYQVTQFGKPVTLSCSQTLNHNVMYWYQQKSSQAPKLLFHYYDKDFNNEADTPDNFQSRRPNTSFCFLDIRSPGLGDTAMYLCATSRAPRFMRTNEKLFFGSGTQLSVL.

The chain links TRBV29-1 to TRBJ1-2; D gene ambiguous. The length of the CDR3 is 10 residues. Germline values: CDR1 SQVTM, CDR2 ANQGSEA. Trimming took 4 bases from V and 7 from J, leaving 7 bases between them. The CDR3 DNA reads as TGCAGCGTTGCGGAGGGTGGCTACACCTTC. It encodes CSVAEGGYTF. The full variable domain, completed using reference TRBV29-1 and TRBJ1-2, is SAVISQKPSRDICQRGTSLTIQCQVDSQVTMMFWYRQQPGQSLTLIATANQGSEATYESGFVIDKFPISRPNLTFSTLTVSNMSPEDSSIYLCSVAEGGYTFGSGTRLTVV.

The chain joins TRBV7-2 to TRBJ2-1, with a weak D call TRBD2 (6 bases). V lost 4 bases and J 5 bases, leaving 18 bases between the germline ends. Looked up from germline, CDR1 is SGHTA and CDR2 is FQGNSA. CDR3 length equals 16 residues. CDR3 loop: CASSSLTEGLHNEQFF. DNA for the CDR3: TGTGCCAGCAGCTCCCTGACAGAGGGACTCCACAATGAGCAGTTCTTC.

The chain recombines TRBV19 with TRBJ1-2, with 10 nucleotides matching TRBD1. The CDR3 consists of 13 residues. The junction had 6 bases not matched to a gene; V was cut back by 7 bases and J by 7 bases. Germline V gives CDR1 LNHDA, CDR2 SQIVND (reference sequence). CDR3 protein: CASTGTGVPGYTF. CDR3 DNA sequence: TGTGCCAGTACCGGGACAGGGGTGCCTGGCTACACCTTC.

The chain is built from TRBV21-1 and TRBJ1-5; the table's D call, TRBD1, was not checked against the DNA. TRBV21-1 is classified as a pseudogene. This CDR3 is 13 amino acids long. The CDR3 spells CASTTGDRQPQHF. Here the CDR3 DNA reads TGTGCCAGCACAACAGGGGATCGTCAGCCCCAGCATTTT.

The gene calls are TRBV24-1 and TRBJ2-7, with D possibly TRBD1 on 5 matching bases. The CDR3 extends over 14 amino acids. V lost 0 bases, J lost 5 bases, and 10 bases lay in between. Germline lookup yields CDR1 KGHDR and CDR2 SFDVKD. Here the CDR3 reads CATSDLRTPNEQYF. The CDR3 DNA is TGTGCCACCAGTGATTTGCGGACACCCAACGAGCAGTACTTC.

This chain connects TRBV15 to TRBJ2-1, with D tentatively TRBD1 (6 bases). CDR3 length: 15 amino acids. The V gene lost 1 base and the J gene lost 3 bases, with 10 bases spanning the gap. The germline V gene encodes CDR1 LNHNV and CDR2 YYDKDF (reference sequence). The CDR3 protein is CATSRGTGFYNEQFF. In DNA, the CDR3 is TGTGCCACCAGCAGAGGCACAGGGTTCTACAATGAGCAGTTCTTC.

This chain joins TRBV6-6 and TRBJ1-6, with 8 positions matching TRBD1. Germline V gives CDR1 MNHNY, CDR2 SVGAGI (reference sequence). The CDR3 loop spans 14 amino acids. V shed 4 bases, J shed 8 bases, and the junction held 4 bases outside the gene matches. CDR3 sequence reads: CASSLDRVYSPLHF. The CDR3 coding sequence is TGTGCCAGCAGTTTGGACAGGGTCTATTCACCCCTCCACTTT.

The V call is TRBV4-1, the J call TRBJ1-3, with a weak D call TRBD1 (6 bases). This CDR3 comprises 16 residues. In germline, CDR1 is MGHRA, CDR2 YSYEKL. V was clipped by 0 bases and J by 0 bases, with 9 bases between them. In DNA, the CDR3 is TGCGCCAGCAGCCAAGATGTGGGGGCCTCTGGAAACACCATATATTTT. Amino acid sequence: CASSQDVGASGNTIYF.